This is a list of T cell receptor beta chains from one sample in a study of response to subunit inactivated influenza vaccine. TCRdb reprocessed the RT-PCR reads with MiXCR, giving one entry per CDR3 protein. The table records about half a million distinct CDR3 sequences, approximately 9.9% of them present only once. This material consisted of PBMCs from blood, taken 40 to 50 days after vaccination. Receptor source: a man between 50 and 59 years old who received an inactivated influenza vaccine. The CDR3 runs from the conserved cysteine through the conserved F or W. The order of the fields is J gene, D gene, clone size, V gene, CDR3 DNA, CDR3 protein. D genes are given only for firm matches. Some rows mark clone size as missing; the rest say once, few, many or name a class of expanded clone.

TRBJ1-1 - medium-sized TRBV29-1 TGCAGCGTTGATTCTTCCGGGATGAACACTGAAGCTTTCTTT CSVDSSGMNTEAFF
TRBJ2-7 - few TRBV12-3/TRBV12-4 TGTGCCAGCAGTTTAGATGTTTACGAGCAGTACTTC CASSLDVYEQYF
TRBJ2-2 - - TRBV23-1 TGCGCCAGCAAAAGACGGAGGGAGGTTCCCGGGGAGCTGTTTTTT CASKRRREVPGELFF
TRBJ2-7 - many TRBV12-3/TRBV12-4 TGTGCCAGCAGTTTTCGGGAAAGCTCCTACGAGCAGTACTTC CASSFRESSYEQYF
TRBJ2-7 TRBD1 few TRBV5-1 TGCGCCAGCAGCTCATCGACAGGGGCCACCTACGAGCAGTACTTC CASSSSTGATYEQYF
TRBJ1-6 TRBD1 - TRBV27 TGTGCCAGCAGTTTATTCACAGGGGGCGGAAGAATTTCACCCCTCCACTTT CASSLFTGGGRISPLHF
TRBJ2-5 - few TRBV12-3/TRBV12-4 TGTGCCAGCAGTTCTAGCTACTCGGGGGAGACCCAGTACTTC CASSSSYSGETQYF
TRBJ2-5 TRBD2 - TRBV20-1 TGCAGTGCTAGGGGACTAGCGGGACATGGGGGAGAGACCCAGTACTTC CSARGLAGHGGETQYF
TRBJ2-3 - few TRBV7-2 TGTGCCAGCAGCCAGGGACCGTTGTATCAGTATTTT CASSQGPLYQYF
TRBJ2-1 TRBD2 few TRBV5-5 TGTGCCAGCAGCTTGCAGGGAGGGCATGAGCAGTTCTTC CASSLQGGHEQFF
TRBJ2-3 TRBD2 - TRBV20-1 TGCAGTGCTACCAGCGGGGGGGCAGATACGCAGTATTTT CSATSGGADTQYF
TRBJ1-1 TRBD1 many TRBV5-1 TGCGCCAGCAGCTTGGTGGGGACAGGGGGCCCTGTGAAGACTGAAGCTTTCTTT CASSLVGTGGPVKTEAFF
TRBJ2-3 TRBD2 many TRBV11-1 TGTGCCAGCAGCCCAAGCGGGGGGACAGATACGCAGTATTTT CASSPSGGTDTQYF
TRBJ1-2 - - TRBV3-1 TGTGCCAGCAGCCAAGATCTTGGGCCATCCAATGGCTACACCTTC CASSQDLGPSNGYTF
TRBJ1-2 - many TRBV20-1 TGCAGTGCTACCCAGGGCTTTAACTATGGCTACACCTTC CSATQGFNYGYTF
TRBJ2-5 - many TRBV12-3/TRBV12-4 TGTGCCAGCAGTTTAGGAATGGAGACCCAGTACTTC CASSLGMETQYF
TRBJ2-7 - many TRBV20-1 TGCAGTGCTAGAGACCTCCGGGGGGCTAGCGGAAACTACGAGCAGTACTTC CSARDLRGASGNYEQYF
TRBJ2-2 - few TRBV7-3 TGTGCCAGCAGCTTACGAGCCGGGAGAGGAACCGGGGAGCTGTTTTTT CASSLRAGRGTGELFF
TRBJ1-1 TRBD1 many TRBV6-6 TGTGCCAGCAGGGGACAGGCGAACACTGAAGCTTTCTTT CASRGQANTEAFF
TRBJ2-7 - few TRBV3-1 TGTGCCAGCAGCCAACCATCCGGGATGACCTACGAGCAGTACTTC CASSQPSGMTYEQYF
TRBJ2-2 TRBD1 - TRBV10-3 TGTGCCAACAATGGACAGGCTACTAACACCGGGGAGCTGTTTTTT CANNGQATNTGELFF
TRBJ2-5 TRBD1 few TRBV5-1 TGCGCCAGCAGCCCCGGACAGGGCAGCGAAGAGACCCAGTACTTC CASSPGQGSEETQYF
TRBJ2-5 TRBD1 many TRBV12-3/TRBV12-4 TGTGCCAGCAGTTTATGGCTGGGGACAGGCCAAGAGACCCAGTACTTC CASSLWLGTGQETQYF
TRBJ1-1 - - TRBV20-1 TGCAGTGCTAGGTTACAGGGCCCGGGGACTGAAGCTTTCTTT CSARLQGPGTEAFF
TRBJ2-1 TRBD1 - TRBV29-1 TGCAGCGTAAACCCCGGGACAGGTCACAATGAGCAGTTCTTC CSVNPGTGHNEQFF
TRBJ2-2 - many TRBV7-2 TGTGCCAGCAGCTCCCTCTACGGGGAGCTGTTTTTT CASSSLYGELFF
TRBJ2-1 - many TRBV20-1 TGCAGTGCTTCCCCAATTCCGAGGAACAATGAGCAGTTCTTC CSASPIPRNNEQFF
TRBJ2-3 TRBD2 - TRBV3-1 TGTGCCAGCAGCCAAGCACTAGCGGGGGATCATACGCAGTATTTT CASSQALAGDHTQYF
TRBJ2-3 TRBD1 - TRBV24-1 TGTGCCACCAGTAGCCGGGACAGCTTTTCAGATACGCAGTATTTT CATSSRDSFSDTQYF
TRBJ1-1 - few TRBV11-2 TGTGCCAGCAGCCCGCTTAACCAGGGCACTGAAGCTTTCTTT CASSPLNQGTEAFF
TRBJ2-7 TRBD2 few TRBV5-6 TGTGCCAGCAGCTTGAAGGGACTAGGCTACGAGCAGTACTTC CASSLKGLGYEQYF
TRBJ2-7 - many TRBV10-3 TGTGCCATCAGTGAGTCGGGGGGCCCGAGCTCCTACGAGCAGTACTTC CAISESGGPSSYEQYF
TRBJ2-3 - many TRBV5-1 TGCGCCAGCGGGCAGAGCACAGATACGCAGTATTTT CASGQSTDTQYF
TRBJ2-1 - few TRBV11-2 TGTGCCAGCAGCTTAGAGCTGAGCTCCTACAATGAGCAGTTCTTC CASSLELSSYNEQFF
TRBJ2-2 TRBD2 - TRBV5-1 TGCGCCAGCAGCTCCAAAGTGCGGGTTCAGCGGGGGAAAAACACCGGGGAGCTGTTTTTT CASSSKVRVQRGKNTGELFF
TRBJ1-2 - many TRBV12-3/TRBV12-4 TGTGCCAGCAGTCAGGACAGCTATGGCTACACCTTC CASSQDSYGYTF
TRBJ2-6 - - TRBV12-3/TRBV12-4 TGTGCCAGCAGTTTGGGGGCTACTGGGGCCAACGTCCTGACTTTC CASSLGATGANVLTF
TRBJ2-5 - few TRBV7-9 TGTGCCAGCAGCCACAATAGGTACCTCCAAGAGACCCAGTACTTC CASSHNRYLQETQYF
TRBJ1-1 - - TRBV7-2 TGTGCCAGCAGCTTAAATCCGGGCCGGGGCCACGCTGAAGCTTTCTTT CASSLNPGRGHAEAFF
TRBJ1-2 - many TRBV6-2/TRBV6-3 TGTGCCAGCAGTTACTCGACTTTTGAACGCGGACACAACTATGGCTACACCTTC CASSYSTFERGHNYGYTF
TRBJ2-7 - many TRBV7-2 TGTGCCAGCAGCTTGAGCAAACGGCAGTACTTC CASSLSKRQYF
TRBJ1-6 - few TRBV20-1 TGCAGTGCTTGGGTGGGCTATAATTCACCCCTCCACTTT CSAWVGYNSPLHF
TRBJ2-7 TRBD1 - TRBV27 TGTGCCAGCAGTAAAGAAGGACAGGGGGCGAACCACGAGCAGTACTTC CASSKEGQGANHEQYF
TRBJ2-6 TRBD1 - TRBV5-1 TGCGCCAGCAGCTTACAGGGGACCCCTGGGGGGGCCAACGTCCTGACTTTC CASSLQGTPGGANVLTF
TRBJ2-1 TRBD2 - TRBV5-1 TGCGCCAGCAGCGGGACTAGCGGGGGACCTTACAATGAGCAGTTCTTC CASSGTSGGPYNEQFF
TRBJ1-1 TRBD1 many TRBV4-2 TGTGCCAGCAGCCGTACCGGGACAGAGAACACTGAAGCTTTCTTT CASSRTGTENTEAFF